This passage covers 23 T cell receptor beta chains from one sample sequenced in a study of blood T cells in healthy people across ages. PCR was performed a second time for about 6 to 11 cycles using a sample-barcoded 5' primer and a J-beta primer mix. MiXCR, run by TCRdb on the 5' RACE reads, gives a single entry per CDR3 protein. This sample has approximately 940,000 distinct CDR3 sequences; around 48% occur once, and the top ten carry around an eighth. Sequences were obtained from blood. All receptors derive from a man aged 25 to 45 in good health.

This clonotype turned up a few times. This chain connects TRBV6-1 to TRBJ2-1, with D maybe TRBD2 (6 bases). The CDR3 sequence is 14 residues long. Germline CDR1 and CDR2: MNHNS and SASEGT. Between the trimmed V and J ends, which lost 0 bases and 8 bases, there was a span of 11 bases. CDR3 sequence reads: CASSEAGGTDEQFF. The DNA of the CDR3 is TGTGCCAGCAGTGAAGCGGGAGGCACCGATGAGCAGTTCTTC.

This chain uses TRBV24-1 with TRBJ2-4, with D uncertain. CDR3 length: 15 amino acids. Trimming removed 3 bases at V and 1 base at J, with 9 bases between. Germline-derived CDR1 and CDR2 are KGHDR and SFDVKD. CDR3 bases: TGTGCCACCAGTGATCCCCACGGGGCCAAAAACATTCAGTACTTC. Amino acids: CATSDPHGAKNIQYF.

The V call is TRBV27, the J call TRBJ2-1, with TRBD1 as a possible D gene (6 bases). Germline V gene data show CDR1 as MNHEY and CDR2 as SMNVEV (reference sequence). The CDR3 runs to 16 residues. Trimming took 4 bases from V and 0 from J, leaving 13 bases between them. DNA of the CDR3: TGTGCCAGCAGTTCGCTACAGGGCAGCTCCTACAATGAGCAGTTCTTC. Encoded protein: CASSSLQGSSYNEQFF.

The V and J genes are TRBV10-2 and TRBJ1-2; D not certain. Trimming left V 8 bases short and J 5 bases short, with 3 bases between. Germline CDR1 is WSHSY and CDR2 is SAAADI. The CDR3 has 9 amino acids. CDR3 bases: TGCGCCAGCGTATATGGCTACACCTTC. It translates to CASVYGYTF.

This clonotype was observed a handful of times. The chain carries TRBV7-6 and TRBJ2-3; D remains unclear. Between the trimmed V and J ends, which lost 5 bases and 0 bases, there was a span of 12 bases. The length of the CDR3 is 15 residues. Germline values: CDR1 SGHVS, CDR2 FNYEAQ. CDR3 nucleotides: TGTGCCAGCAGCCGCTCTTCAGTAAGCACAGATACGCAGTATTTT. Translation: CASSRSSVSTDTQYF.

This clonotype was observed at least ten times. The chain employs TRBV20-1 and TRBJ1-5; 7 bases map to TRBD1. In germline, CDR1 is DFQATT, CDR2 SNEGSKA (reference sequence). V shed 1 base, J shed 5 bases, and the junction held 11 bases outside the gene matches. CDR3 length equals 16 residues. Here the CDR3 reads CSARVSGRGIYQPQHF. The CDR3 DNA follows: TGCAGTGCTAGAGTCAGCGGCAGGGGGATATATCAGCCCCAGCATTTT.

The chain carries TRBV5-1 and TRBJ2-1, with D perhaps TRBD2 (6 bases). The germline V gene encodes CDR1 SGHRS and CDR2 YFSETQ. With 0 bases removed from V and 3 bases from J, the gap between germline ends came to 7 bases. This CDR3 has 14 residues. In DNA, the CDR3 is TGCGCCAGCAGCTTGGGGGACTTCTACAATGAGCAGTTCTTC. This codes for CASSLGDFYNEQFF.

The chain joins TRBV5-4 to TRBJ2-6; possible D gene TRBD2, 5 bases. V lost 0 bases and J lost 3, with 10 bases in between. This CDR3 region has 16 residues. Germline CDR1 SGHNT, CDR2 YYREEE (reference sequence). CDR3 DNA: TGTGCCAGCAGCTTGGACGGGAACGTTGGGGCCAACGTCCTGACTTTC. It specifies CASSLDGNVGANVLTF.

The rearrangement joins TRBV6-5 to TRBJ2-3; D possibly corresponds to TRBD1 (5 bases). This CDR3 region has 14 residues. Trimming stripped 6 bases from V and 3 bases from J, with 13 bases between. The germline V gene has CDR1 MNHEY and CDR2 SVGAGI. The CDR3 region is CASSLYQGTDTQYF. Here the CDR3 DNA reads TGTGCCAGCAGCTTGTATCAGGGAACAGATACGCAGTATTTT.

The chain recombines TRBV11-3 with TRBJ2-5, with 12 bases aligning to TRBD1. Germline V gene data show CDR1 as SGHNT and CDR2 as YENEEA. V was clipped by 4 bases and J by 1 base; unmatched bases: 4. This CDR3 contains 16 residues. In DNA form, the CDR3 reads TGTGCCAGCAGCTCTCGGGACAGGGGGCTCCAAGAGACCCAGTACTTC. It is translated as CASSSRDRGLQETQYF.

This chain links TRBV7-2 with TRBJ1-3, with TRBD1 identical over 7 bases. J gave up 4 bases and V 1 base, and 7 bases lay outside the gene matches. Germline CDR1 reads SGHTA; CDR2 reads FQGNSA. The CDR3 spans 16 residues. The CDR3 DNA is TGTGCCAGCAGCTTAGGACGAGGGACAGCCGGAAACACCATATATTTT. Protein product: CASSLGRGTAGNTIYF.

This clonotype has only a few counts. The CDR3 here is CASSPRDRANTGELFF. DNA of the CDR3: TGTGCCAGCAGTCCAAGGGACAGGGCGAACACCGGGGAGCTGTTTTTT. The chain is built from TRBV28 and TRBJ2-2, with 9 bases that match TRBD1. Germline values: CDR1 MDHEN, CDR2 SYDVKM. The ends lost 5 bases at V and 0 bases at J; junction bases unmatched: 4. The CDR3 runs to 16 residues.

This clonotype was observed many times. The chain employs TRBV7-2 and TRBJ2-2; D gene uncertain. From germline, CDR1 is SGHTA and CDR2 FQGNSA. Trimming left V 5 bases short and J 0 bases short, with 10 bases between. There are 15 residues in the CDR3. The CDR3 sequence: CASSPRTTNTGELFF. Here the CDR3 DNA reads TGTGCCAGCAGCCCCCGGACGACGAACACCGGGGAGCTGTTTTTT.

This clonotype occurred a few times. In DNA form, the CDR3 reads TGCAGCGTTGAAGATCGAGAGACATGGAACTACGAGCAGTACTTC. Amino acids: CSVEDRETWNYEQYF. This chain uses TRBV29-1 with TRBJ2-7; unclear D gene. Germline V gene lookup returns CDR1 SQVTM and CDR2 ANQGSEA. The V gene lost 0 bases and the J gene lost 3 bases, with 15 bases spanning the gap. The CDR3 loop spans 15 amino acids.

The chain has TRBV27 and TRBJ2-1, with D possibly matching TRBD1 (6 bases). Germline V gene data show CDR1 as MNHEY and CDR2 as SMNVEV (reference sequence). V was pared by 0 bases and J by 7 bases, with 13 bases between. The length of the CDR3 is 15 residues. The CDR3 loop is CASSLSWGLGNEQFF. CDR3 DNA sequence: TGTGCCAGCAGTTTATCTTGGGGGCTTGGGAATGAGCAGTTCTTC.

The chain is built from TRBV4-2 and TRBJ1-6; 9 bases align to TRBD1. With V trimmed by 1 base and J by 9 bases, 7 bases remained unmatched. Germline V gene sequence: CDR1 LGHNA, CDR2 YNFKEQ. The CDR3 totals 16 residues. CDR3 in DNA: TGTGCCAGCAGCCAAGGACCGGGACAGGGAGCTTCACCCCTCCACTTT. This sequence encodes CASSQGPGQGASPLHF.

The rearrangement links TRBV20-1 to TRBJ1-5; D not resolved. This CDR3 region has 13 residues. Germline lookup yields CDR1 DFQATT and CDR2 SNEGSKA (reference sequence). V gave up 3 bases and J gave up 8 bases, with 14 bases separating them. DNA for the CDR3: TGCAGTGCTAGCGGCGGCCTCCCGAAGCCCCAGCATTTT. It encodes CSASGGLPKPQHF.

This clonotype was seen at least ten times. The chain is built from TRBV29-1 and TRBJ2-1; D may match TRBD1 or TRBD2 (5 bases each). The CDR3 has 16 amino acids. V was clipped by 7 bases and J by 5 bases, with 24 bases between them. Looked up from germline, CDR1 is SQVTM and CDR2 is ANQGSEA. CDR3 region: CSAPDKSRGFDNEQFF. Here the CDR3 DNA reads TGCAGCGCCCCCGACAAATCTCGGGGCTTCGACAATGAGCAGTTCTTC.

The CDR3 sequence: CASSPLQEKLFF. The CDR3 DNA sequence: TGTGCCAGCTCACCCTTGCAAGAAAAACTGTTTTTT. The chain links TRBV18 to TRBJ1-4; D gene ambiguous. CDR3 length: 12 residues. Trimming cost V 3 bases and J 8 bases, with 7 bases left between them. Germline V gene data show CDR1 as KGHSH and CDR2 as LQKENI.

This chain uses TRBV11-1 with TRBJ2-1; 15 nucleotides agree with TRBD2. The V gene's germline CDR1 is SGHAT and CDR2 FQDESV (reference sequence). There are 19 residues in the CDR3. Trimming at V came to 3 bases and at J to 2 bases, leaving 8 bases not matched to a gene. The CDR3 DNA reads TGTGCCAGCAGCTTCCCCGGGACTAGCGGGGGGTCTACCTACAATGAGCAGTTCTTC. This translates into CASSFPGTSGGSTYNEQFF.

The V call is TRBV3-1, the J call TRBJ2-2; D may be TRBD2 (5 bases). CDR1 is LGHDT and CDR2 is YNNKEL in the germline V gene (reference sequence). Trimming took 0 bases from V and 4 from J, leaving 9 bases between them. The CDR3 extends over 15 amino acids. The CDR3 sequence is CASSQDTGSTGELFF. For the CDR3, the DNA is TGTGCCAGCAGCCAAGATACGGGGTCCACCGGGGAGCTGTTTTTT.

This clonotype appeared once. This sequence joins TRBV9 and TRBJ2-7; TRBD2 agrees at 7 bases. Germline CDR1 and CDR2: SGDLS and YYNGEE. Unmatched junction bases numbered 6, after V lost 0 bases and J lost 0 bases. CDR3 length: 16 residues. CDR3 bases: TGTGCCAGCAGCGTAGGGGAGGGCTACGACTCCTACGAGCAGTACTTC. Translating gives CASSVGEGYDSYEQYF.

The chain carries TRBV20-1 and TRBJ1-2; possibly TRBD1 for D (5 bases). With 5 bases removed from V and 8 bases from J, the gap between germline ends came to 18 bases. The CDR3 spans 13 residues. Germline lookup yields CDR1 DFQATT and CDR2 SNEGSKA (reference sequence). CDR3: CSAPEGQGRGYTF. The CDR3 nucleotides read TGCAGTGCTCCTGAAGGGCAGGGTCGAGGCTACACCTTC.